This T cell receptor beta chain came from a study of T cell repertoires in cytomegalovirus infection. Study background: It can be stated that public TCR beta signatures indicated CMV infection as well as a matching HLA type. Notes on the study in general: CMV-specific TCR beta clonotypes restricted by HLA-C dominated the ex vivo response.

J was trimmed by 3 bases and V by 2 bases; bases with no gene match: 13. Germline assignment: CDR1 MNHNY and CDR2 SVGAGI (reference sequence). The CDR3 covers 18 residues. TCRdb reanalysed the reads using MiXCR and keeps one entry per CDR3 protein. The table shows about 260,000 distinct CDR3 sequences, with roughly 15% occurring only once. This clonotype was counted ten times or more. What it recognizes is unknown. Sequencing used PBMCs. The sequence derives from a human donor in good health (CMV status not recorded). Some clones in this sample may be carry-over from other donors' samples. The genes are TRBV6-6 and TRBJ2-7; the match to TRBD2 covers 10 bases. For the CDR3, the DNA is TGTGCCAGCAGTTACAAAGCATCGGGGGCTAGCGGGGGCTACGAGCAGTACTTC. It encodes CASSYKASGASGGYEQYF.